The clone carrying this T cell receptor (beta chain) was seen only once. This sample stems from a study of blood T cell repertoires in COVID-19. Measured with immunoSEQ multiplex PCR; TCRdb has only the in-frame clones, and not every one. There are about 220,000 clones in the sample; approximately 90% occur only once, and approximately 3.8% lies in the top ten. CDR3 length: 20 amino acids. V lost 0 bases and J lost 10, with 29 bases in between. Germline lookup yields CDR1 SGHRS and CDR2 YFSETQ. This TCR was recovered from a woman aged 18-29 years in a cohort exposed to, infected with or recovered from COVID-19 (not recorded which). Sequenced sample: PBMCs or T cells enriched from blood (not recorded which). The V call is TRBV5-1, the J call TRBJ1-6; TRBD1 is a possible D gene (6 bases). The CDR3 region is CASSLGTYSGGAGTQSPLHF. DNA for the CDR3: TGCGCCAGCAGCTTGGGGACCTACTCCGGGGGGGCCGGCACTCAGTCACCCCTCCACTTT.